This is a list of T cell receptor beta chains from one sample in a study of metastatic and nonmetastatic thyroid tumors. TCRdb reprocessed the PCR reads using MiXCR. The sample consists of some 25,000 clones, under 25% of them appearing once. Sequences were obtained from blood. The receptors here all came from a male donor with papillary thyroid cancer or a benign thyroid nodule (not recorded which). Some clones in this sample may be carry-over from other donors' samples. CDR3s include the opening cysteine and the closing phenylalanine or tryptophan. The D gene is left open where the match is weak. A clone size is listed for some rows: how often the clone was seen (once, few, many), or a class if it is expanded.

CDR3 DNA: TGCAGCGTTTCCAGGGTTGGGGTTTACGAGCAGTACTTC; CDR3 protein: CSVSRVGVYEQYF; J gene: TRBJ2-7; V gene: TRBV29-1; clone size: -; D gene: -
CDR3 DNA: TGTGCCAGCAGTCCCCCCCGGGGCCTCACCGACGAGCAGTACTTC; CDR3 protein: CASSPPRGLTDEQYF; J gene: TRBJ2-7; V gene: TRBV28; clone size: medium-sized; D gene: -
CDR3 DNA: TGTGCCAGCAGCCTGCGGGAGACCCCCTACAATGAGCAGTTCTTC; CDR3 protein: CASSLRETPYNEQFF; J gene: TRBJ2-1; V gene: TRBV5-4; clone size: many; D gene: TRBD2
CDR3 DNA: TGTGCCACTTCCCCGGGTGGACACTGGGACGACTACACCTTC; CDR3 protein: CATSPGGHWDDYTF; J gene: TRBJ1-2; V gene: TRBV5-4; clone size: many; D gene: -
CDR3 DNA: TGTGCCAGCAGTGAGAGTCTAGCGGGATTTAGCTCCTACGAGCAGTACTTC; CDR3 protein: CASSESLAGFSSYEQYF; J gene: TRBJ2-7; V gene: TRBV6-1; clone size: medium-sized; D gene: TRBD2
CDR3 DNA: TGTGCCAGCAGTTTATTAGGACAGAATAATTCACCCCTCCACTTT; CDR3 protein: CASSLLGQNNSPLHF; J gene: TRBJ1-6; V gene: TRBV27; clone size: few; D gene: -
CDR3 DNA: TGCGCCAGCAGCTTGGGACAGGGGCGGGAGCAGTACTTC; CDR3 protein: CASSLGQGREQYF; J gene: TRBJ2-7; V gene: TRBV5-1; clone size: -; D gene: TRBD1
CDR3 DNA: TGCGCCAGCAGCTTGACAGGGGCTGACTACAATGAGCAGTTCTTC; CDR3 protein: CASSLTGADYNEQFF; J gene: TRBJ2-1; V gene: TRBV5-1; clone size: many; D gene: TRBD1
CDR3 DNA: TGTGCCAGCAGCTATTCACCAGATACGCAGTATTTT; CDR3 protein: CASSYSPDTQYF; J gene: TRBJ2-3; V gene: TRBV7-8; clone size: many; D gene: -
CDR3 DNA: TGTGCCAGCTCCCCGCCGGGGGGGCAAGGAGAAAAACTGTTTTTT; CDR3 protein: CASSPPGGQGEKLFF; J gene: TRBJ1-4; V gene: TRBV2; clone size: many; D gene: -
CDR3 DNA: TGCAGTGCTAGGGTGGGACCGATACAAGAGACCCAGTACTTC; CDR3 protein: CSARVGPIQETQYF; J gene: TRBJ2-5; V gene: TRBV20-1; clone size: many; D gene: -
CDR3 DNA: TGCGCCTGGAGAAAGGGCCGGGACAGGGTCTTTAACTATGGCTACACCTTC; CDR3 protein: CAWRKGRDRVFNYGYTF; J gene: TRBJ1-2; V gene: TRBV30; clone size: -; D gene: TRBD1
CDR3 DNA: TGTGCCAGCAGCCAATACGGAAACACCATATATTTT; CDR3 protein: CASSQYGNTIYF; J gene: TRBJ1-3; V gene: TRBV3-1; clone size: many; D gene: -
CDR3 DNA: TGCGCCAGCAGTGATAGCGGGAGCTGGGATACGCAGTATTTT; CDR3 protein: CASSDSGSWDTQYF; J gene: TRBJ2-3; V gene: TRBV10-1; clone size: many; D gene: TRBD2
CDR3 DNA: TGTGCCAGCAGCATCCGCGGGCCTTCCTCCGGCACTGAAGCTTTCTTT; CDR3 protein: CASSIRGPSSGTEAFF; J gene: TRBJ1-1; V gene: TRBV7-8; clone size: many; D gene: -
CDR3 DNA: TGTGCCAGCAGTTCCGTAGTTCGGAACACCGGGGAGCTGTTTTTT; CDR3 protein: CASSSVVRNTGELFF; J gene: TRBJ2-2; V gene: TRBV28; clone size: -; D gene: -
CDR3 DNA: TGTGCCAGCAGTCAACTTCATAATGAGCAGTTCTTC; CDR3 protein: CASSQLHNEQFF; J gene: TRBJ2-1; V gene: TRBV28; clone size: many; D gene: -
CDR3 DNA: TGTGCCAGCAGTTACGAGGGGGTTAGCGGGAGACACGAGCAGTACTTC; CDR3 protein: CASSYEGVSGRHEQYF; J gene: TRBJ2-7; V gene: TRBV6-2/TRBV6-3; clone size: many; D gene: TRBD2
CDR3 DNA: TGCGCCAGCAGCATACAGGACTCTAACTATGGCTACACCTTC; CDR3 protein: CASSIQDSNYGYTF; J gene: TRBJ1-2; V gene: TRBV5-1; clone size: many; D gene: -
CDR3 DNA: TGTGCCAGCAGTGGGGTGGGGGGGTCCTACGAGCAGTACTTC; CDR3 protein: CASSGVGGSYEQYF; J gene: TRBJ2-7; V gene: TRBV2; clone size: many; D gene: TRBD2
CDR3 DNA: TGTGCCAGCAGTCCACTGATTTCATCCGGAAACACCATATATTTT; CDR3 protein: CASSPLISSGNTIYF; J gene: TRBJ1-3; V gene: TRBV6-1; clone size: medium-sized; D gene: -
CDR3 DNA: TGTGCCTGGAGTGATGCGAGGGAGGGCCGCTACGAGCAGTACTTC; CDR3 protein: CAWSDAREGRYEQYF; J gene: TRBJ2-7; V gene: TRBV30; clone size: medium-sized; D gene: TRBD2
CDR3 DNA: TGCGCCAGCAGCTTGGATGCAGGGCACCCCTACGAGCAGTACTTC; CDR3 protein: CASSLDAGHPYEQYF; J gene: TRBJ2-7; V gene: TRBV5-1; clone size: many; D gene: -
CDR3 DNA: TGCGCCAGCAGCCAAGATTTAGCGGCTACCTACGAGCAGTACTTC; CDR3 protein: CASSQDLAATYEQYF; J gene: TRBJ2-7; V gene: TRBV4-3; clone size: medium-sized; D gene: -
CDR3 DNA: TGCGCCAGCAGCTTGTGGTCCCGAAGGCAGGAGACCCAGTACTTC; CDR3 protein: CASSLWSRRQETQYF; J gene: TRBJ2-5; V gene: TRBV5-1; clone size: once; D gene: -
CDR3 DNA: TGTGCCAGTAGTATTCTCCATCGGGGTGATGAGCAGTTCTTC; CDR3 protein: CASSILHRGDEQFF; J gene: TRBJ2-1; V gene: TRBV19; clone size: many; D gene: -
CDR3 DNA: TGTGCCAGCAGTTTCCCATCAAAAAATCGCCCTCTAGCGGGAGGTCTCCACGAGCAGTACTTC; CDR3 protein: CASSFPSKNRPLAGGLHEQYF; J gene: TRBJ2-7; V gene: TRBV28; clone size: medium-sized; D gene: TRBD2
CDR3 DNA: TGTGCCAGCAGGCGGACGGGACAGAGTAATGAAAAACTGTTTTTT; CDR3 protein: CASRRTGQSNEKLFF; J gene: TRBJ1-4; V gene: TRBV12-3/TRBV12-4; clone size: many; D gene: TRBD1